The text below deals with one T cell receptor (beta chain). Its specificity is not known. This entry belongs to a study of OX40 agonist ivuxolimab in advanced cancers. Study in general: Ivuxolimab, an agonistic anti-OX40 (CD134) antibody, was given to patients. Study conclusions and caveats: Normalized expansion of T-cell clones was also low for some nonresponders. Expanded peripheral T-cell antigen specificity went undetermined. At 0.1 to 3.0 mg/kg and by week 6, CD4+ and CD8+ T cells in the blood had expanded clonally.

Trimming at V came to 2 bases and at J to 6 bases, leaving 8 bases not matched to a gene. The CDR3 extends over 14 amino acids. The germline V gene has CDR1 GTSNPN and CDR2 SVGIG (reference sequence). Sequencing used immunoSEQ multiplex PCR; TCRdb keeps in-frame clones, though not all of them. The sample consists of under 50,000 clones, about 75% of them appearing once. The chain links TRBV30 to TRBJ2-3; TRBD1 matches 7 bases. This clonotype was obtained from an adult with an advanced solid tumor such as melanoma, head and neck, liver or kidney cancer. Sample: CD4+ or CD8+ T cells sorted from blood, taken in a trial of the OX40 agonist ivuxolimab. Here the CDR3 DNA reads TGTGCCTGGAGTACTCCGGACAGGACCGATACGCAGTATTTT. Its translation is CAWSTPDRTDTQYF.